This T cell receptor beta chain originates from a study of OX40 agonist ivuxolimab in advanced cancers. If patients had autoimmune disease history or systemic immunosuppression, they were excluded. Profiled with immunoSEQ multiplex PCR; TCRdb holds only in-frame clones, not every one. This table holds approximately 76,000 clones, approximately 85% found once. Germline assignment: CDR1 MGHDK and CDR2 SYGVNS. Between the trimmed V and J ends, which lost 7 bases and 3 bases, there was a span of 11 bases. This CDR3 is 13 amino acids long. As concerns this clone: Its antigen remains unidentified.

Study results and limitations: Nonresponders included some who also had low normalized T-cell clonal expansion. Clonal expansion among partial responders at 0.1-3.0 mg/kg ranked near the lowest. The study found that CD8+ T cells averaged more expanded clones than CD4+.

The sample in question was CD4+ or CD8+ T cells sorted from blood, obtained in a trial of the OX40 agonist ivuxolimab. The chain links TRBV25-1 to TRBJ2-3; D might be TRBD2 (5 bases). The sequence derives from an adult with an advanced solid tumor such as melanoma, head and neck, liver or kidney cancer. This CDR3 is CASIARGTDTQYF. CDR3 nucleotides: TGTGCCAGCATTGCCCGGGGTACAGATACGCAGTATTTT.